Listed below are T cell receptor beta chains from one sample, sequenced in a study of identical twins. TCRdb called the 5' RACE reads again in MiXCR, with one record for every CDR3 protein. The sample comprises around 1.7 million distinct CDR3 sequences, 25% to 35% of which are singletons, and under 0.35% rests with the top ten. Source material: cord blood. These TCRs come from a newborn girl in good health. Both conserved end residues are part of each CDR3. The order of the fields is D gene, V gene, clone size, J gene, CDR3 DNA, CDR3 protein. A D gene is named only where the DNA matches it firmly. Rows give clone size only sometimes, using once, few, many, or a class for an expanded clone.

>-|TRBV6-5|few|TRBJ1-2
TGTGCCAGCACCCAGTTATCTCCTACTGCGGGGTATGGCTACACCTTC
CASTQLSPTAGYGYTF
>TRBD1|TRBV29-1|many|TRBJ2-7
TGCAGCGTTGACTTCGGGACAGGGGGCACCTACGAGCAGTACTTC
CSVDFGTGGTYEQYF
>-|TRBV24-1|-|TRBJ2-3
TGTGCCACCAGTCTAGCGAACACAGATACGCAGTATTTT
CATSLANTDTQYF
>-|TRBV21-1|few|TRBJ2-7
TGTGCCAGCAGCCATTCCGGGACACGAGCCCTTGAGCAGTACTTC
CASSHSGTRALEQYF
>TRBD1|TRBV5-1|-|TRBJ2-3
TGCGCCAGCAGCTTCGACAGGGGGTGGGCAGATACGCAGTATTTT
CASSFDRGWADTQYF
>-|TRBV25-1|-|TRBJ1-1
TGTGCCAGCAGTGTTAGGATGGCCACTGAAGCTTTCTTT
CASSVRMATEAFF
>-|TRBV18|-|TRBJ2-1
TGTGCCAGCTCACCAGTGGCGGGGGCCCTCAATGAGCAGTTCTTC
CASSPVAGALNEQFF
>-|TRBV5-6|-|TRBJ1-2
TGTGCCAGCAGCTTGGAGGGGTGGAGTAACTATGGCTACACCTTC
CASSLEGWSNYGYTF
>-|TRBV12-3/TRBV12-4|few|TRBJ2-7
TGTGCCAGCAGTACAGCCCCTGACTACGAGCAGTACTTC
CASSTAPDYEQYF
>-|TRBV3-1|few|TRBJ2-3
TGTGCCAGCAGCCAAAATCAAGGTACGCAGTATTTT
CASSQNQGTQYF
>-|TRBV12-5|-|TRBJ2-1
TGTGCTAGTGGTTTGGTAAAGACTGAGCAGTTCTTC
CASGLVKTEQFF
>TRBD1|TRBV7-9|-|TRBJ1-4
TGTGCCAGCAGCTTACAGTCAGGGGGTTATGAAAAACTGTTTTTT
CASSLQSGGYEKLFF
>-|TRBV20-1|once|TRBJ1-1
TGCAGTGCTAGTGAGAGGGGCCCAGCTTTCTTT
CSASERGPAFF
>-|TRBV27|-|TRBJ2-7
TGTGCCAGCAGTTACCTCCATTACAATGAGCAGTACTTC
CASSYLHYNEQYF
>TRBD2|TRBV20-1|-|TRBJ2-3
TGCAGTGCTAGAGGACTAGCGGGAGAAGGGCGAGATACGCAGTATTTT
CSARGLAGEGRDTQYF
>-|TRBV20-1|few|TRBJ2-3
TGCAGTGCTCCGCGTCTGACAGATACGCAGTATTTT
CSAPRLTDTQYF
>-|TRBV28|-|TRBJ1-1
TGTGCCAGCTCCCCGGGGAGGGTCACTGAAGCTTTCTTT
CASSPGRVTEAFF
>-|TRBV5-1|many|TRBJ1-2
TGCGCCAGCAGAGAGGGGAACTATGGCTACACCTTC
CASREGNYGYTF
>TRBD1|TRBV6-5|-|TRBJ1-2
TGTGCCTGCAGAGCCCGGACAGGGGGCATAGGTGGCTACACCTTC
CACRARTGGIGGYTF
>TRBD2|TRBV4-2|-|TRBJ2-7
TGTGCCAGCAGCCAACTCGGGGGGGCCGGAATGGGTAACGAGCAGTACTTC
CASSQLGGAGMGNEQYF
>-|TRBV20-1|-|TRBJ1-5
TGCAGTGCTAGAAGGGCAGGGTTTCAGGATCAGCCCCAGCATTTT
CSARRAGFQDQPQHF
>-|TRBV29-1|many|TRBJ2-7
TGCAGCGTCACCCGAGGGACCAACTACGAGCAGTACTTC
CSVTRGTNYEQYF
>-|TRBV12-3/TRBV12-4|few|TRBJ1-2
TGTGCCAGCAGGGACAAAACTAACTATGGCTACACCTTC
CASRDKTNYGYTF
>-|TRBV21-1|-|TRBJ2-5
TGTGCCAGCAGCAAGGGGGAGGGGCAGCAGACCCAGTACTTC
CASSKGEGQQTQYF
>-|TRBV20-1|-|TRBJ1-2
TGCAGTGCTAGTGCCCGCCAGGGGAACTATGGCTACACCTTC
CSASARQGNYGYTF
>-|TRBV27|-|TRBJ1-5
TGTGCCAGCAGTTTAAATCGGGGGAGCAATCAGCCCCAGCATTTT
CASSLNRGSNQPQHF
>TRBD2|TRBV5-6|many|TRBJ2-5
TGTGCCAGCAGCTGGACTAGCGGGTACCAAGAGACCCAGTACTTC
CASSWTSGYQETQYF
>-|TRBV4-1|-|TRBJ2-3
TGCGCCAGCAGCCAAGAGGGGAGGCCCTCTAGCACAGATACGCAGTATTTT
CASSQEGRPSSTDTQYF
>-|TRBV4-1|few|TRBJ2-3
TGCGCCAGCAGCCAATACGGGGAGGATACGCAGTATTTT
CASSQYGEDTQYF
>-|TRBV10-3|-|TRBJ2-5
TGTGCCATCAGTCCCTTGGACAGAAAAGAGACCCAGTACTTC
CAISPLDRKETQYF
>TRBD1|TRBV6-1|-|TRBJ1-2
TGTGCCAGCTTCGGACAGGCTAACTATGGCTACACCTTC
CASFGQANYGYTF
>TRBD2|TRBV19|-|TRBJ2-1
TGTGCCAGTAGTAAGCGGGAGGGTCCTTACAATGAGCAGTTCTTC
CASSKREGPYNEQFF
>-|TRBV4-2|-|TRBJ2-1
TGTGCCAGCAGCCAAGATATGTGGACACGGGGATGGGTGCAGTTCTTC
CASSQDMWTRGWVQFF
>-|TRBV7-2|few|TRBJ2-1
TGTGCCAGCAGTTCCATGATCAATGAGCAGTTCTTC
CASSSMINEQFF
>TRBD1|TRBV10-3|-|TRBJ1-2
TGTGCCATCAGTGAGTCCGAACACAGGGGAAGTAACTATGGCTACACCTTC
CAISESEHRGSNYGYTF
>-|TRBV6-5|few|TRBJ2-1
TGTGCCAGCAGTAAGCGGCACAATGAGCAGTTCTTC
CASSKRHNEQFF
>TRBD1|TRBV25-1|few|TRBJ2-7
TGTGCCAGCAGTCTTGGGGGACAGGGGAACCACGAGCAGTACTTC
CASSLGGQGNHEQYF
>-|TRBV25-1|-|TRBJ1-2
TGTGCCAGCAGTGAATACAGGGCGGCTGGCTACACCTTC
CASSEYRAAGYTF
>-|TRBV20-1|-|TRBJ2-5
TGCAGTGCTAGGGGGACGGTTAGGGAGACCCAGTACTTC
CSARGTVRETQYF
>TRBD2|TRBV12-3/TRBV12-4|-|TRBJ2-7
TGTGCCAGCAGTTTAAGGGTTTTGGGACTAGCGTACAATGAGCAGTACTTC
CASSLRVLGLAYNEQYF
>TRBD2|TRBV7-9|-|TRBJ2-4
TGTGCCAGCAGCCCCCAACTAGCGCACAAAAACATTCAGTACTTC
CASSPQLAHKNIQYF
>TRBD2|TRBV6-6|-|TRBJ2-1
TGTGCCAGCACCAACAGCGGGAGAGGCAATGAGCAGTTCTTC
CASTNSGRGNEQFF
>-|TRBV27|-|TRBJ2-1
TGTGCCAGCGGTTTTGGGCACCGCAATGAGCAGTTCTTC
CASGFGHRNEQFF
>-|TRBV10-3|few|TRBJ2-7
TGTGCCATCAGTGAGTCGTCCGGAGGGGGGACCTACGAGCAGTACTTC
CAISESSGGGTYEQYF
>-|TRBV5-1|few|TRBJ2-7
TGCGCCAGCAGCTTGTTCAGGGGAGCCTACGAGCAGTACTTC
CASSLFRGAYEQYF
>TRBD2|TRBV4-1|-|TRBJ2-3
TGCGCCAGCAGCCTCAGGACTAGCGGGAGTCGGGCAGATACGCAGTATTTT
CASSLRTSGSRADTQYF
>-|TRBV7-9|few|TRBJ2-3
TGTGCCAGCAGCTCACCCTTGTATTTT
CASSSPLYF
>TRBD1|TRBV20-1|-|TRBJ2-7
TGCAGTGCTTCTACAGGGGCTAGGGGAAACGAGCAGTACTTC
CSASTGARGNEQYF
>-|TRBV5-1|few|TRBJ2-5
TGCGCCAGCAGCTTGGAACGGAAAGGGGGGACCCAGTACTTC
CASSLERKGGTQYF
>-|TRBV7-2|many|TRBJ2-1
TGTGCCAGCAGTTCAGCGAACTACAATGAGCAGTTCTTC
CASSSANYNEQFF
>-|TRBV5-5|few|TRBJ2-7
TGTGCCAGCAGCTTGGTCAGGGGCCAATACGAGCAGTACTTC
CASSLVRGQYEQYF
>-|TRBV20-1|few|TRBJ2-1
TGCAGTGCTGCTGGGACTGACTACAATGAGCAGTTCTTC
CSAAGTDYNEQFF